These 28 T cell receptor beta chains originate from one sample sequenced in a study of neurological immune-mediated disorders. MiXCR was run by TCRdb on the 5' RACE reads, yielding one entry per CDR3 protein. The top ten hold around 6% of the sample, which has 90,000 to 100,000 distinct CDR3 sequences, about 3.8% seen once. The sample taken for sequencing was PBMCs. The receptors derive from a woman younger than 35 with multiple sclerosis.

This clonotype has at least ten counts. CDR3 DNA: TGTGCCATCAGGCCCGGGACAGGGGTTAAGGCGAACACTGAAGCTTTCTTT. It is translated as CAIRPGTGVKANTEAFF. The chain is built from TRBV10-3 and TRBJ1-1; TRBD1 matches at 10 bases. The CDR3 spans 17 residues. Trimming removed 6 bases from V and 1 base from J; junction bases left unmatched: 11. Germline assignment: CDR1 ENHRY and CDR2 SYGVKD.

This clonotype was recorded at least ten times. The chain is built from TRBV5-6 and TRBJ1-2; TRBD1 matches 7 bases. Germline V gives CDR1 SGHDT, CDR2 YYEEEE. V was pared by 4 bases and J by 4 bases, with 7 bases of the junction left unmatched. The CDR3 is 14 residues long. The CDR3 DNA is TGTGCCAGCAGCCCAGGACAGGCAGTCTATGGCTACACCTTC. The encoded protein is CASSPGQAVYGYTF. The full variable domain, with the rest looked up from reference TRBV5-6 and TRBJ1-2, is DAGVTQSPTHLIKTRGQQVTLRCSPKSGHDTVSWYQQALGQGPQFIFQYYEEEERQRGNFPDRFSGHQFPNYSSELNVNALLLGDSALYLCASSPGQAVYGYTFGSGTRLTVV.

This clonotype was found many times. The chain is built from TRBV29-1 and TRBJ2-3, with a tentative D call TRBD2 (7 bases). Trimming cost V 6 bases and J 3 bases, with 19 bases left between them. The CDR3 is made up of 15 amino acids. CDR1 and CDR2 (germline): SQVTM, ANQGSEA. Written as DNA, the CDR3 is TGCAGCGTCGACGCGGGGGCAGTCCTAACAGATACGCAGTATTTT. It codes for CSVDAGAVLTDTQYF.

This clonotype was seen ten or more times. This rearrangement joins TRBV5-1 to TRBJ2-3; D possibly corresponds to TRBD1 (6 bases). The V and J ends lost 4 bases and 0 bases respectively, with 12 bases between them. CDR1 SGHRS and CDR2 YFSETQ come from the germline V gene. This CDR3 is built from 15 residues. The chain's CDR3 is CASSGDNPSTDTQYF. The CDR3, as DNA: TGCGCCAGCAGCGGGGACAACCCGAGCACAGATACGCAGTATTTT.

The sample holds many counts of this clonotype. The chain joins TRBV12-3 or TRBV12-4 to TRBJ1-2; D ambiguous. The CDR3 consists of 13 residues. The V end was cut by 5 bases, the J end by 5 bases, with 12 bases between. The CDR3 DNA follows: TGTGCCAGCAGTCCCGAGGGTTATTATGGCTACACCTTC. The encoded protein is CASSPEGYYGYTF.

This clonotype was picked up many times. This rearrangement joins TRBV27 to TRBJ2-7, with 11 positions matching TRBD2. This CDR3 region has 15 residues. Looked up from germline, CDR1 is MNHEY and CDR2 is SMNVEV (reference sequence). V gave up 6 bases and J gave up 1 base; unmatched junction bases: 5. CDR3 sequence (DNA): TGTGCCAGCAGACCTACTAGCGGGGGTTCCTACGAGCAGTACTTC. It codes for CASRPTSGGSYEQYF.

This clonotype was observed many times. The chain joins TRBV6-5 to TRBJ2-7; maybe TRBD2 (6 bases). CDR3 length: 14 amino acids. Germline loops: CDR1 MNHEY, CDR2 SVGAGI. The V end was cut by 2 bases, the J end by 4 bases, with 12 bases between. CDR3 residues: CASSYRRAGYEQYF. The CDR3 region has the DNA TGTGCCAGCAGTTACCGGCGGGCGGGGTACGAGCAGTACTTC.

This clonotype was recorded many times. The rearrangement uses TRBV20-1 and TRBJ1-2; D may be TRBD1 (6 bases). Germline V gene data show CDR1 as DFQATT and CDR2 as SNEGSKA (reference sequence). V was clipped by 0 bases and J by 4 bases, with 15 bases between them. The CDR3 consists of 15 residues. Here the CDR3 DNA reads TGCAGTGCTAGAGAGCAGGGGCTGGGGAGCTATGGCTACACCTTC. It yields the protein CSAREQGLGSYGYTF.

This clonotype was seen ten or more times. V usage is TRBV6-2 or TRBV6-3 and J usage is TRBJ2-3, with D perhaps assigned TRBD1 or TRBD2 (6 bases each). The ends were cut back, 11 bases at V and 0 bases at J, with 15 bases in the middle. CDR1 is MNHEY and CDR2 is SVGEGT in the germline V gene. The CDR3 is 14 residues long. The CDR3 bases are TGTGCCGTCAAGGGGGGACTGAGCACAGATACGCAGTATTTT. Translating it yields CAVKGGLSTDTQYF.

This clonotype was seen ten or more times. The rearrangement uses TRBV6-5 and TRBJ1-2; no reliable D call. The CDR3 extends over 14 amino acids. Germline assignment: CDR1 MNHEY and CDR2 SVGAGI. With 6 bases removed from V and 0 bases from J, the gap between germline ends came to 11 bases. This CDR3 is CASRRGVANYGYTF. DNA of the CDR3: TGTGCCAGCAGACGGGGTGTCGCTAACTATGGCTACACCTTC.

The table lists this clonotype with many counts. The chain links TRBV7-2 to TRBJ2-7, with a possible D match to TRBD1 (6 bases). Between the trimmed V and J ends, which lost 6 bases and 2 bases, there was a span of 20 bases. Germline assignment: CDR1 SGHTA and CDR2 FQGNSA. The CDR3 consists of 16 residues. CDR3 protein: CASSPSSVGATYEQYF. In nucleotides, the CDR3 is TGTGCCAGCAGTCCTTCGAGTGTGGGGGCAACCTACGAGCAGTACTTC.

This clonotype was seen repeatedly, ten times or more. The CDR3 bases are TGTGCCAGCAGTTACTTACTACGGACAGGGGCTCAGCCCCAGCATTTT. This gives the protein CASSYLLRTGAQPQHF. The chain combines TRBV6-2 or TRBV6-3 with TRBJ1-5, with TRBD1 identical over 9 bases. V shed 1 base and J 6 bases; nucleotides not matched to a gene: 7. Germline lookup yields CDR1 MNHEY and CDR2 SVGEGT. This CDR3 has 16 amino acids.

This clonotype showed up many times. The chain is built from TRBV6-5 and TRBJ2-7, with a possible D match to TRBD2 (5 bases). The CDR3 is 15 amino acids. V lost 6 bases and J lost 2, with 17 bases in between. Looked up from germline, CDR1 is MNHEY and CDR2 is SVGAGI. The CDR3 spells CASSRVGDRAYEQYF. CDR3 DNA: TGTGCCAGCAGCCGAGTGGGAGATAGGGCCTACGAGCAGTACTTC.

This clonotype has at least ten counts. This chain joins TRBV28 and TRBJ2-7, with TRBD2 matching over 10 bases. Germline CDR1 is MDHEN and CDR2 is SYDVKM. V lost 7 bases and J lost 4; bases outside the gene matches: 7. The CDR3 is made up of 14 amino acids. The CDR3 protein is CASTLLAGSYEQYF. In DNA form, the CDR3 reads TGTGCCAGCACCCTACTAGCGGGATCATACGAGCAGTACTTC. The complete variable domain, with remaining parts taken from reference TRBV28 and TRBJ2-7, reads DVKVTQSSRYLVKRTGEKVFLECVQDMDHENMFWYRQDPGLGLRLIYFSYDVKMKEKGDIPEGYSVSREKKERFSLILESASTNQTSMYLCASTLLAGSYEQYFGPGTRLTVT.

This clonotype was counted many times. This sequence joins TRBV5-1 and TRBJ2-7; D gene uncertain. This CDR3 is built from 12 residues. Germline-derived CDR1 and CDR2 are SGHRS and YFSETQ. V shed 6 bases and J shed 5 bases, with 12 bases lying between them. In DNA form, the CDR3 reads TGCGCCAGCACCACGGGCCAGAACGAGCAGTACTTC. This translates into CASTTGQNEQYF.

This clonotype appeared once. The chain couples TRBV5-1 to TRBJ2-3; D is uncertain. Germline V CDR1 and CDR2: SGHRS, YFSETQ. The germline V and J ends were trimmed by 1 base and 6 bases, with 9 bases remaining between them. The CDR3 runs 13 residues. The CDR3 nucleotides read TGCGCCAGCAGCTTGCGGGTTGGGGATACGCAGTATTTT. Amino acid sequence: CASSLRVGDTQYF.

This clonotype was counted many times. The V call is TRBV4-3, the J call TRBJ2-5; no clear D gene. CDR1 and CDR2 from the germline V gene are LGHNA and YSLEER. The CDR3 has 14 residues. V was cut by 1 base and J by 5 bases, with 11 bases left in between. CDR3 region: CASSQGLLRETQYF. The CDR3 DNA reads TGCGCCAGCAGCCAAGGACTGTTGCGGGAGACCCAGTACTTC.

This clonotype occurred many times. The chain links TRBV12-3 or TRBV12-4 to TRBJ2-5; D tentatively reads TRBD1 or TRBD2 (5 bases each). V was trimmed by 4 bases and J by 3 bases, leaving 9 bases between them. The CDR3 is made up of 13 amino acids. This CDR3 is CASSSGTKETQYF. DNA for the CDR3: TGTGCCAGCAGTTCCGGGACCAAAGAGACCCAGTACTTC.

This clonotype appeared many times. This CDR3 reads CSAGEQGIHTEAFF. The CDR3 coding sequence is TGCAGTGCTGGGGAACAGGGGATTCACACTGAAGCTTTCTTT. The J gene is TRBJ1-1, the V gene TRBV20-1, with TRBD1 matching over 7 bases. The germline CDR1 and CDR2 sequences are DFQATT and SNEGSKA (reference sequence). Trimming removed 5 bases from V and 3 bases from J; junction bases left unmatched: 9. CDR3 length: 14 residues.

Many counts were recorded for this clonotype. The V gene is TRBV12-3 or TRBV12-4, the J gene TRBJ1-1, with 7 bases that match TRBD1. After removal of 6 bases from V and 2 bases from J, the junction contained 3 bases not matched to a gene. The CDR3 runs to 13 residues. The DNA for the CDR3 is TGTGCCAGCAGCTGGACAGGTAACACTGAAGCTTTCTTT. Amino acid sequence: CASSWTGNTEAFF.

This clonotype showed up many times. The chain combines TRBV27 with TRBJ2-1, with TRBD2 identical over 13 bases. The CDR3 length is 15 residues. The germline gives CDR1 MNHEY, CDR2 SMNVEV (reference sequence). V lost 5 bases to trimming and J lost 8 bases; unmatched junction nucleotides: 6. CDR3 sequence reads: CASSVLAGGRDEQFF. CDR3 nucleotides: TGTGCCAGCAGTGTACTAGCGGGGGGGCGAGATGAGCAGTTCTTC.

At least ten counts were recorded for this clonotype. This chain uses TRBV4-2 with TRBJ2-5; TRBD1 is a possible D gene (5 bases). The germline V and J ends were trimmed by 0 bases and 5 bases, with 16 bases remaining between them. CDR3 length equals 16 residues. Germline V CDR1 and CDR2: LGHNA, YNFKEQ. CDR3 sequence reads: CASSQDSRGFKETQYF. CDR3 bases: TGTGCCAGCAGCCAAGATTCAAGGGGCTTTAAGGAGACCCAGTACTTC.

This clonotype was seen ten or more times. The CDR3 region has the DNA TGTGCCAGCAGCTACCGGGACACGACAGATGAGCAGTTCTTC. Translated: CASSYRDTTDEQFF. The chain employs TRBV21-1 and TRBJ2-1; the D call in the table, TRBD1, was not verified against the DNA. TRBV21-1 is classified as a pseudogene. CDR3 length: 14 residues.

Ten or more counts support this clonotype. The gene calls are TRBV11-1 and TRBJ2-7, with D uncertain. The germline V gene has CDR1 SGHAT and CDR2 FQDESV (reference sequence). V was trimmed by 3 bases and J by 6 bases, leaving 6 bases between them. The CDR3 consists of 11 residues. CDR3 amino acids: CASSFPVEQYF. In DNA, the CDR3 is TGTGCCAGCAGCTTCCCGGTCGAGCAGTACTTC. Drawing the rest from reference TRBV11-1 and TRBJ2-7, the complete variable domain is EAEVAQSPRYKITEKSQAVAFWCDPISGHATLYWYRQILGQGPELLVQFQDESVVDDSQLPKDRFSAERLKGVDSTLKIQPAELGDSAMYLCASSFPVEQYFGPGTRLTVT.

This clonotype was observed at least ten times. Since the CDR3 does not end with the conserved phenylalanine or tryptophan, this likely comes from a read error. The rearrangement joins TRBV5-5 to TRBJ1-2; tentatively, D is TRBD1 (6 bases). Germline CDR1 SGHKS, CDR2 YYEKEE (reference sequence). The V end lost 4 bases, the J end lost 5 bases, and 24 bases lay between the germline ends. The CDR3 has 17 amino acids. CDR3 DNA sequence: TGTGCCAGCAGCCTGTCAACAGGGCTACACTCCACTTATGGCTACACCTGC. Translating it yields CASSLSTGLHSTYGYTC.

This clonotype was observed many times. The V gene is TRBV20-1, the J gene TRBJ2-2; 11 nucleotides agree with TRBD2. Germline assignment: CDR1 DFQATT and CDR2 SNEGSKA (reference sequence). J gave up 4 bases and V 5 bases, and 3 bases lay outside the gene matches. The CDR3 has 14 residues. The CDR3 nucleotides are TGCAGTGCTCATAGCGGGAGGGGCACCGGGGAGCTGTTTTTT. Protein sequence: CSAHSGRGTGELFF.

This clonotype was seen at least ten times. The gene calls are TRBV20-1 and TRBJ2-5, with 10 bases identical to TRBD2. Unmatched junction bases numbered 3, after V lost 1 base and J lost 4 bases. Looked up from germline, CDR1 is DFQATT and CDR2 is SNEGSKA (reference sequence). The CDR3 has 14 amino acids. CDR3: CSARVWTSGETQYF. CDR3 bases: TGCAGTGCTAGAGTGTGGACTAGCGGAGAGACCCAGTACTTC.

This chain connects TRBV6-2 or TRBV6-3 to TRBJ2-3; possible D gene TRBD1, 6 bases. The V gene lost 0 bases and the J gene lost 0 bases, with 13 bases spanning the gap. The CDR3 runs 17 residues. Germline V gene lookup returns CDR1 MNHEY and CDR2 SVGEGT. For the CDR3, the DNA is TGTGCCAGCAGTTACTCGACCAGGGGCCAGAGCACAGATACGCAGTATTTT. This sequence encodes CASSYSTRGQSTDTQYF.